This TCR beta chain was profiled in a study of blood T cell repertoires in COVID-19. The wider study: The origin of the acute and convalescent COVID-19 samples was the United States, Italy and Spain.

Cohorts were determined from participant-reported clinical history. Repertoires were generated with immunoSEQ multiplex PCR, while TCRdb's copy carries only in-frame clones and drops some. This sample yields about 350,000 clones, of which approximately 91% are seen a single time; around 0.92% belongs to the top ten. CDR1 SGHKS and CDR2 YYEKEE come from the germline V gene (reference sequence). This CDR3 contains 15 residues. Losses at the gene ends were 5 bases for V and 2 bases for J; bases not matched to a gene: 5. The receptor was isolated from a woman aged 30 to 39 who had been exposed to COVID-19. The material sequenced was PBMCs or T cells enriched from blood (not recorded which). J is TRBJ1-2 and V is TRBV5-5; 11 bases match TRBD1. This CDR3 reads CASSWTGGFNYGYTF. The CDR3 nucleotides are TGTGCCAGCAGTTGGACAGGGGGCTTCAACTATGGCTACACCTTC. Looking up the rest from reference TRBV5-5 and TRBJ1-2 gives the full variable domain: DAGVTQSPTHLIKTRGQQVTLRCSPISGHKSVSWYQQVLGQGPQFIFQYYEKEERGRGNFPDRFSARQFPNYSSELNVNALLLGDSALYLCASSWTGGFNYGYTFGSGTRLTVV.